Below are 19 T cell receptor beta chains sequenced from a single sample in a study of blood T cell repertoires in COVID-19. Produced via immunoSEQ multiplex PCR; TCRdb's table is partial and in-frame only. The table includes under 100,000 clones, over 70% detected once. The sequenced sample was peripheral blood. The receptors come from a man older than 75 with active or convalescent COVID-19.

In DNA, the CDR3 is TGTGCCAGCAGCTTTACCTCGGGGACCCAGTACTTC. Protein product: CASSFTSGTQYF. V is TRBV7-9 and J is TRBJ2-5; no firm D call. V was pared by 3 bases and J by 7 bases, with 9 bases between. The CDR3 consists of 12 residues. The germline V gene has CDR1 SEHNR and CDR2 FQNEAQ (reference sequence).

This clone was observed a few times. V gene TRBV10-3 combines with J gene TRBJ1-1, with D uncertain. Trimming took 6 bases from V and 0 from J, leaving 14 bases between them. In germline, CDR1 is ENHRY, CDR2 SYGVKD. This CDR3 spans 15 amino acids. The CDR3 DNA is TGTGCCATCAGCATTCAAGGGAGCATGAACACTGAAGCTTTCTTT. This encodes CAISIQGSMNTEAFF.

CDR3 sequence: CASSLAGGSSAFF. In DNA form, the CDR3 reads TGCGCCAGCAGCTTGGCCGGGGGGAGTTCAGCTTTCTTT. This chain connects TRBV5-1 to TRBJ1-1, with a possible D match to TRBD1 (5 bases). The CDR3 has 13 amino acids. Germline V lookup: CDR1 SGHRS, CDR2 YFSETQ. V lost 0 bases and J lost 10, with 13 bases in between.

The chain is built from TRBV2 and TRBJ1-2, with D perhaps TRBD1 (5 bases). The germline V gene encodes CDR1 SNHLY and CDR2 FYNNEI. V shed 10 bases and J shed 0 bases, with 12 bases lying between them. The CDR3 runs to 13 residues. CDR3 region: CATTTVANYGYTF. In DNA form, the CDR3 reads TGTGCCACTACGACAGTAGCTAACTATGGCTACACCTTC.

In this sample, this clone is medium-sized (0.01 to 0.1%). This rearrangement joins TRBV6-2 or TRBV6-3 to TRBJ2-1; TRBD2 matches 7 bases. CDR3 length equals 14 residues. Germline CDR1 MNHEY, CDR2 SVGEGT. Trimming removed 2 bases from V and 4 bases from J; junction bases left unmatched: 2. In nucleotides, the CDR3 is TGTGCCAGCAGTTACGGGGGGGATTACAATGAGCAGTTCTTC. Amino acid sequence: CASSYGGDYNEQFF.

The sample holds one count of this clone. V and J are TRBV9 and TRBJ2-7; TRBD2 is a possible D gene (7 bases). In germline, CDR1 is SGDLS, CDR2 YYNGEE. The V gene lost 6 bases and the J gene lost 3 bases, with 16 bases spanning the gap. This CDR3 comprises 14 residues. The CDR3, as DNA: TGTGCCAGCACGCCGGGGGGCTCGGGCTACGAGCAGTACTTC. Protein sequence: CASTPGGSGYEQYF.

The gene calls are TRBV6-5 and TRBJ1-4; D unresolved. Trimming pared 10 bases from V and 11 bases from J, leaving 17 bases between. The germline V gene has CDR1 MNHEY and CDR2 SVGAGI. This CDR3 has 12 residues. Written as DNA, the CDR3 is TGTGCCACCCGAGAGGGAGGACCGAAACTGTTTTTT. Translated, it gives CATREGGPKLFF.

This clone was seen more than once but under ten times. This rearrangement joins TRBV6-2 or TRBV6-3 to TRBJ2-1; 7 bases are shared with TRBD1. The CDR3 has 17 amino acids. Trimming at V came to 6 bases and at J to 3 bases, leaving 14 bases not matched to a gene. Germline loops: CDR1 MNHEY, CDR2 SVGEGT. CDR3 protein: CASSPIGPQGDYNEQFF. The CDR3 nucleotides read TGTGCCAGCAGCCCCATCGGGCCTCAGGGGGACTACAATGAGCAGTTCTTC.

V and J are TRBV5-1 and TRBJ1-1; perhaps TRBD1 as D (5 bases). The CDR3 totals 13 residues. Trimming cost V 7 bases and J 0 bases, with 10 bases left between them. Germline CDR1 reads SGHRS; CDR2 reads YFSETQ. The CDR3 nucleotides read TGCGCCAGCTCCCAGACAGTGAACACTGAAGCTTTCTTT. It encodes CASSQTVNTEAFF.

There are a few counts of this clone. V gene TRBV28 combines with J gene TRBJ1-3, with 10 nucleotides matching TRBD1. V gave up 3 bases and J gave up 3 bases; unmatched junction bases: 5. Germline assignment: CDR1 MDHEN and CDR2 SYDVKM. The CDR3 runs 16 residues. This CDR3 is CASSFHGQGVGNTIYF. In DNA form, the CDR3 reads TGTGCCAGCAGTTTCCACGGACAGGGGGTTGGAAACACCATATATTTT.

The gene calls are TRBV27 and TRBJ1-4; TRBD1 matches at 9 bases. The CDR3 totals 15 residues. J gave up 7 bases and V 10 bases, and 13 bases lay outside the gene matches. CDR1 is MNHEY and CDR2 is SMNVEV in the germline V gene (reference sequence). The CDR3 DNA follows: TGTGCCACCAGATCTAAGGACAGGGGATTTGAAAAACTGTTTTTT. Encoded protein: CATRSKDRGFEKLFF. Together with reference TRBV27 and TRBJ1-4, the CDR3 gives the full variable domain: EAQVTQNPRYLITVTGKKLTVTCSQNMNHEYMSWYRQDPGLGLRQIYYSMNVEVTDKGDVPEGYKVSRKEKRNFPLILESPSPNQTSLYFCATRSKDRGFEKLFFGSGTQLSVL.

The rearrangement uses TRBV9 and TRBJ1-4; D ambiguous. Trimming removed 0 bases at V and 4 bases at J, with 7 bases between. The CDR3 is made up of 14 amino acids. The germline V gene has CDR1 SGDLS and CDR2 YYNGEE. Written as DNA, the CDR3 is TGTGCCAGCAGCGTAGACGGACTTAATGAAAAACTGTTTTTT. Its protein product is CASSVDGLNEKLFF.

The chain is built from TRBV27 and TRBJ1-2; TRBD1 might be the D (6 bases). V was pared by 5 bases and J by 8 bases, with 27 bases between. CDR3 length: 17 amino acids. Per germline, CDR1 MNHEY and CDR2 SMNVEV (reference sequence). For the CDR3, the DNA is TGTGCCAGCAGTCTTCGACAGGAGAAGACCGCACTTGAGGGCTACACCTTC. Its translation: CASSLRQEKTALEGYTF.

The genes are TRBV7-8 and TRBJ1-1, with TRBD1 as a possible D gene (6 bases). There are 15 residues in the CDR3. Germline loops: CDR1 SGHVS, CDR2 FQNEAQ. V was pared by 3 bases and J by 0 bases, with 11 bases between. The CDR3 DNA reads as TGTGCCAGCAGCTTGGACAGCTCCATGAACACTGAAGCTTTCTTT. Translating gives CASSLDSSMNTEAFF.

The V call is TRBV10-2, the J call TRBJ2-3; 8 nucleotides line up with TRBD1. V was pared by 3 bases and J by 8 bases, with 13 bases of the junction left unmatched. The CDR3 totals 16 residues. The germline gives CDR1 WSHSY, CDR2 SAAADI. The DNA of the CDR3 is TGCGCCAGCAGTGATGGACAGGGCCCCCCTGTGGGTACGCAGTATTTT. Amino acids: CASSDGQGPPVGTQYF.

The genes are TRBV14 and TRBJ2-7; D might be TRBD1 (5 bases). Germline loops: CDR1 SGHDN, CDR2 FVKESK. CDR3 length: 13 residues. Trimming took 2 bases from V and 6 from J, leaving 11 bases between them. The CDR3 sequence: CASSQRQLGEQYF. The CDR3, as DNA: TGTGCCAGCAGCCAAAGACAGCTAGGCGAGCAGTACTTC.

The chain is built from TRBV5-6 and TRBJ1-4, with a weak D call TRBD1 (6 bases). Germline assignment: CDR1 SGHDT and CDR2 YYEEEE. Trimming shortened V by 1 base and J by 7 bases, and 14 bases separated the two germline ends. The CDR3 is 15 residues long. The chain's CDR3 is CASSLRSGVSEKLFF. CDR3 in DNA: TGTGCCAGCAGCTTGCGTTCAGGGGTTAGTGAAAAACTGTTTTTT.

The chain employs TRBV5-4 and TRBJ1-2; 7 bases map to TRBD1. The CDR3 consists of 13 residues. Trimming took 5 bases from V and 8 from J; bases not matched to a gene: 9. CDR1 and CDR2 from the germline V gene are SGHNT and YYREEE (reference sequence). CDR3 region: CASRPDRDRGYTF. DNA for the CDR3: TGTGCCAGCAGACCCGACAGGGATCGAGGCTACACCTTC.

In DNA, the CDR3 is TGTGCCAGCTCACCCCCCCGGTGGCGCGGGGGCACTAGCTCCTACGAGCAGTACTTC. It translates to CASSPPRWRGGTSSYEQYF. This rearrangement joins TRBV18 to TRBJ2-7; D possibly corresponds to TRBD2 (7 bases). CDR1 KGHSH and CDR2 LQKENI come from the germline V gene. This CDR3 spans 19 amino acids. V was pared by 3 bases and J by 0 bases, with 24 bases between.